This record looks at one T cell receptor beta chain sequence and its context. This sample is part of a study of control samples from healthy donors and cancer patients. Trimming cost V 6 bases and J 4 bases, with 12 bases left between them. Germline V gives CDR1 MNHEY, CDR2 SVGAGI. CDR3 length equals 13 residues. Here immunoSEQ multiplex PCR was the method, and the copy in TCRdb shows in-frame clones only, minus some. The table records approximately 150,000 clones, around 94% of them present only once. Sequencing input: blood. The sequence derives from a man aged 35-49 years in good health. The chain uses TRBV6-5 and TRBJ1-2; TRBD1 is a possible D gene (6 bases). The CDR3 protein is CASRTQGGYGYTF. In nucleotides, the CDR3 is TGTGCCAGCAGGACCCAAGGGGGCTATGGCTACACCTTC.